Each of the 25 T cell receptor beta chains below was sequenced from the same sample in a study of pediatric ulcerative colitis. Method: immunoSEQ multiplex PCR; TCRdb's copy keeps in-frame clones and lacks some. The sample includes 10,000 to 13,000 clones, roughly four fifths of them seen just once. Rectal tissue came from one to two pinch biopsies taken at colonoscopy. Sequencing used gut tissue. The receptors derive from a girl aged 10-17 years who was a control in a study of pediatric ulcerative colitis.

The rearrangement links TRBV7-3 to TRBJ1-1; the D gene is possibly TRBD1 (5 bases). The CDR3 runs to 13 residues. Trimming removed 5 bases from V and 3 bases from J, with 10 bases in between. Germline V gene data show CDR1 as SGHTA and CDR2 as FQGTGA. The CDR3 DNA is TGTGCCAGCAGCCGTTCGACAGACACTGAAGCTTTCTTT. Translation gives CASSRSTDTEAFF.

This sequence joins TRBV4-1 and TRBJ2-7; D might be TRBD1 (6 bases). The CDR3 is 13 amino acids. Germline loops: CDR1 MGHRA, CDR2 YSYEKL. Trimming removed 2 bases at V and 3 bases at J, with 8 bases between. The CDR3: CASSQQQGYEQYF. For the CDR3, the DNA is TGCGCCAGCAGCCAACAACAGGGCTACGAGCAGTACTTC.

This sequence joins TRBV7-3 and TRBJ2-7; possibly TRBD2 for D (5 bases). Germline CDR1 and CDR2: SGHTA and FQGTGA. The CDR3 is made up of 13 amino acids. V was shortened by 5 bases and J by 7 bases, with 15 bases between the two germline ends. The CDR3 bases are TGTGCCAGCAGCCCACGGGGTACTGGGGAGCAGTACTTC. The encoded protein is CASSPRGTGEQYF. Based on the CDR3 plus reference TRBV7-3 and TRBJ2-7, the full variable domain is GAGVSQTPSNKVTEKGKYVELRCDPISGHTALYWYRQSLGQGPEFLIYFQGTGAADDSGLPNDRFFAVRPEGSVSTLKIQRTERGDSAVYLCASSPRGTGEQYFGPGTRLTVT.

This clone has only one observation. The V gene is TRBV7-8, the J gene TRBJ2-1, with no clear D. Germline V gives CDR1 SGHVS, CDR2 FQNEAQ. The V end lost 2 bases, the J end lost 3 bases, and 8 bases lay between the germline ends. The CDR3 is 14 residues long. The CDR3: CASSLRGVYNEQFF. The CDR3 DNA is TGTGCCAGCAGCTTACGCGGTGTCTACAATGAGCAGTTCTTC.

The V and J genes are TRBV7-2 and TRBJ1-5, with a tentative D call TRBD1 (5 bases). The CDR3 totals 16 residues. Trimming shortened V by 1 base and J by 4 bases, and 14 bases separated the two germline ends. The germline V gene encodes CDR1 SGHTA and CDR2 FQGNSA. CDR3 in DNA: TGTGCCAGCAGCTTAGGTTCCAGAGGGGTTAATCAGCCCCAGCATTTT. Protein sequence: CASSLGSRGVNQPQHF.

The chain uses TRBV7-2 and TRBJ2-7; 10 bases are shared with TRBD2. After removal of 2 bases from V and 4 bases from J, the junction contained 2 bases not matched to a gene. This CDR3 region has 14 residues. The germline CDR1 and CDR2 sequences are SGHTA and FQGNSA. CDR3 coding DNA: TGTGCCAGCAGCTTACGGACTAGCGGTTACGAGCAGTACTTC. Its translation is CASSLRTSGYEQYF.

This chain connects TRBV7-2 to TRBJ2-1; TRBD2 aligns across 7 bases. CDR3 length equals 15 residues. The trim removed 4 bases at V and 2 bases at J, leaving 5 bases unmatched. The germline V gene encodes CDR1 SGHTA and CDR2 FQGNSA. Here the CDR3 reads CASSSIAGAYNEQFF. The CDR3 DNA follows: TGTGCCAGCAGCTCCATTGCGGGAGCCTACAATGAGCAGTTCTTC.

The chain couples TRBV4-1 to TRBJ2-2; 8 nucleotides match TRBD1. The V gene end was trimmed by 0 bases and the J gene end by 4 bases; junction bases not matched to a gene: 7. Germline loops: CDR1 MGHRA, CDR2 YSYEKL. The CDR3 extends over 17 amino acids. CDR3 in amino acids: CASSQDFTGGFTGELFF. Here the CDR3 DNA reads TGCGCCAGCAGCCAAGATTTTACAGGGGGATTCACCGGGGAGCTGTTTTTT.

This clone appeared a single time. The chain employs TRBV7-3 and TRBJ2-5, with 9 bases fitting TRBD2. The CDR3 length is 19 residues. J gave up 1 base and V 2 bases, and 14 bases lay outside the gene matches. Germline V lookup: CDR1 SGHTA, CDR2 FQGTGA. In DNA, the CDR3 is TGTGCCAGCAGCTTAGCCGCAGCGGGAGGCCGAACCCCCCAAGAGACCCAGTACTTC. Its protein is CASSLAAAGGRTPQETQYF.

This clone was seen a few times. The rearrangement uses TRBV27 and TRBJ1-1, with D maybe TRBD1 (6 bases). The germline V and J ends were trimmed by 6 bases and 1 base, with 12 bases remaining between them. Germline loops: CDR1 MNHEY, CDR2 SMNVEV (reference sequence). The CDR3 totals 14 residues. The CDR3 sequence is CASRAGVANTEAFF. The CDR3 nucleotides are TGTGCCAGCAGGGCAGGGGTAGCGAACACTGAAGCTTTCTTT.

The chain recombines TRBV5-4 with TRBJ1-2; no firm D call. Germline CDR1 is SGHNT and CDR2 is YYREEE (reference sequence). V lost 1 base and J lost 4, with 11 bases in between. This CDR3 has 14 amino acids. CDR3 bases: TGTGCCAGCAGCTTGTCGGGCACTCGCTATGGCTACACCTTC. As protein: CASSLSGTRYGYTF.

This chain connects TRBV5-1 to TRBJ2-3; D is unclear. Germline values: CDR1 SGHRS, CDR2 YFSETQ. Deletions cut 5 bases from V and 7 bases from J, with 11 bases between. The CDR3 has 12 amino acids. Here the CDR3 reads CASSQTDNTQYF. In DNA, the CDR3 is TGCGCCAGCAGTCAGACCGATAATACGCAGTATTTT.

The chain has TRBV7-2 and TRBJ1-2; D remains unclear. Germline CDR1 SGHTA, CDR2 FQGNSA. The CDR3 has 15 amino acids. Trimming cost V 1 base and J 6 bases, with 15 bases left between them. CDR3 sequence (DNA): TGTGCCAGCAGCTTAGGTGGTCATGGTGGGGATGGCTACACCTTC. Residues: CASSLGGHGGDGYTF.

CDR3 DNA sequence: TGTGCCAGCAGCGTAGACGGGGGGGATACGCAGTATTTT. Protein product: CASSVDGGDTQYF. The chain recombines TRBV9 with TRBJ2-3, with 7 nucleotides matching TRBD2. Germline CDR1 reads SGDLS; CDR2 reads YYNGEE. V lost 0 bases and J lost 6; bases outside the gene matches: 1. This CDR3 spans 13 amino acids.

The CDR3 nucleotides are TGTGCCTGGAGTGTACTTACGGGACTAGCGGGCGAGCAGTTCTTC. It codes for CAWSVLTGLAGEQFF. V gene TRBV30 combines with J gene TRBJ2-1, with 12 bases identical to TRBD2. Trimming at V came to 0 bases and at J to 10 bases, leaving 7 bases not matched to a gene. CDR1 is GTSNPN, CDR2 SVGIG, per germline (reference sequence). The CDR3 loop spans 15 amino acids. Full variable domain (rest looked up from reference TRBV30 and TRBJ2-1): SQTIHQWPATLVQPVGSPLSLECTVEGTSNPNLYWYRQAAGRGLQLLFYSVGIGQISSEVPQNLSASRPQDRQFILSSKKLLLSDSGFYLCAWSVLTGLAGEQFFGPGTRLTVL.

The genes are TRBV6-1 and TRBJ2-2; D call uncertain. CDR1 and CDR2 from the germline V gene are MNHNS and SASEGT. Trimming left V 3 bases short and J 13 bases short, with 18 bases between. This CDR3 is built from 14 residues. CDR3 coding DNA: TGTGCCAGCAGTGAGGAGTTGGCCCTTGGGATGCTGTTTTTT. It yields the protein CASSEELALGMLFF.

The chain recombines TRBV5-1 with TRBJ2-7, with TRBD2 matching 9 bases. The germline gives CDR1 SGHRS, CDR2 YFSETQ. Trimming at V came to 4 bases and at J to 0 bases, leaving 14 bases not matched to a gene. CDR3 length equals 18 residues. CDR3 sequence (DNA): TGCGCCAGCAGCATACGTTCTTCTAGCGGGACCAGCTCCTACGAGCAGTACTTC. It is translated as CASSIRSSSGTSSYEQYF.

The CDR3 DNA sequence: TGTGCCAGCAGCGGGAGGGGCCTAGCGTCAAAGCATGAGCAGTTCTTC. Protein: CASSGRGLASKHEQFF. V gene TRBV9 combines with J gene TRBJ2-1; D perhaps matches TRBD2 (6 bases). V was clipped by 3 bases and J by 8 bases, with 21 bases between them. This CDR3 is built from 16 residues. Germline V gives CDR1 SGDLS, CDR2 YYNGEE.

This rearrangement joins TRBV27 to TRBJ2-7, with D perhaps matching TRBD2 (6 bases). Germline-derived CDR1 and CDR2 are MNHEY and SMNVEV (reference sequence). V lost 6 bases, J lost 2 bases, and 23 bases lay in between. The CDR3 is made up of 17 amino acids. The CDR3 sequence is CASRQRAPGLQAYEQYF. CDR3 bases: TGTGCCAGCAGGCAGAGAGCCCCGGGACTCCAAGCCTACGAGCAGTACTTC.

This chain uses TRBV6-5 with TRBJ1-4; D not certain. Trimming took off 2 bases at V and 3 bases at J, with 10 bases between the two ends. This CDR3 has 15 residues. The germline gives CDR1 MNHEY, CDR2 SVGAGI. The CDR3 sequence: CASSYGGVANEKLFF. The CDR3 DNA is TGTGCCAGCAGTTACGGTGGGGTAGCTAATGAAAAACTGTTTTTT.

This chain uses TRBV29-1 with TRBJ2-5; TRBD1 matches 8 bases. From germline, CDR1 is SQVTM and CDR2 ANQGSEA. The CDR3 runs to 17 residues. V lost 4 bases and J lost 4; bases outside the gene matches: 17. The CDR3 reads CSVGRPHPGQGRETQYF. CDR3 nucleotide sequence: TGCAGCGTTGGCAGACCCCATCCCGGACAGGGAAGAGAGACCCAGTACTTC.

The V gene is TRBV2, the J gene TRBJ1-1; TRBD1 aligns across 8 bases. The ends lost 6 bases at V and 1 base at J; junction bases unmatched: 1. CDR3 length equals 13 residues. Germline V gene sequence: CDR1 SNHLY, CDR2 FYNNEI. CDR3 loop: CASRGTGNTEAFF. Written as DNA, the CDR3 is TGTGCCAGCAGAGGGACAGGGAACACTGAAGCTTTCTTT.

V is TRBV9 and J is TRBJ1-5; TRBD1 aligns across 11 bases. This CDR3 spans 15 amino acids. The junction had 6 bases not matched to a gene; V was cut back by 10 bases and J by 0 bases. The germline V gene has CDR1 SGDLS and CDR2 YYNGEE. The DNA for the CDR3 is TGTGCCGGGGGACAGGGGGTTTATAGCAATCAGCCCCAGCATTTT. Its translation is CAGGQGVYSNQPQHF. Full variable domain (remainder filled in from reference TRBV9 and TRBJ1-5): DSGVTQTPKHLITATGQRVTLRCSPRSGDLSVYWYQQSLDQGLQFLIQYYNGEERAKGNILERFSAQQFPDLHSELNLSSLELGDSALYFCAGGQGVYSNQPQHFGDGTRLSIL.

The rearrangement links TRBV25-1 to TRBJ1-2; perhaps TRBD1 as D (5 bases). The CDR3 extends over 15 amino acids. V lost 6 bases and J lost 6, with 20 bases in between. Per germline, CDR1 MGHDK and CDR2 SYGVNS. CDR3 nucleotides: TGTGCCAGCAGGGGGGATAGTTTATTGTCGCATGGCTACACCTTC. Its translation is CASRGDSLLSHGYTF.

This chain links TRBV28 with TRBJ2-7; possibly TRBD2 for D (6 bases). The length of the CDR3 is 16 residues. CDR1 and CDR2 (germline): MDHEN, SYDVKM. Trimming stripped 3 bases from V and 6 bases from J, with 21 bases between. Written as DNA, the CDR3 is TGTGCCAGCAGTTTGGTTCTAGCGAGAGGTCCTGGCGAGCAGTACTTC. Translating it yields CASSLVLARGPGEQYF.